Listed below are T cell receptor beta chains from one sample, sequenced in a study of blood T cell repertoires in COVID-19. Assay: immunoSEQ multiplex PCR; the TCRdb copy retains only in-frame clones and omits some. The table shows about 240,000 clones, with about 89% occurring only once. Specimen: PBMCs or T cells enriched from blood (not recorded which). The receptor set was obtained from a woman between 25 and 40 years old who had recovered from COVID-19. Each CDR3 is given with its conserved first and last residue. Each record gives: clone size, J gene, V gene, D gene, CDR3 protein, CDR3 DNA. The D gene is left open where the match is weak. Clone size is shown for a subset of rows, as once, few, many or a class of expanded clone.

NA	TRBJ2-2	TRBV11-2	TRBD1	CASRTTGGSNTGELFF	TGTGCCAGCAGAACTACAGGGGGCTCGAACACCGGGGAGCTGTTTTTT
NA	TRBJ1-6	TRBV19	NA	CASSVGPHPNSPLHF	TGTGCCAGTAGTGTGGGCCCTCACCCTAATTCACCCCTCCACTTT
NA	TRBJ2-1	TRBV9	NA	CASSQRTVSYNEQFF	TGTGCCAGCAGCCAGCGGACAGTCTCCTACAATGAGCAGTTCTTC
NA	TRBJ2-3	TRBV11-2	TRBD2	CASSLGGTSGWEYF	TGTGCCAGCAGCTTAGGCGGGACTAGCGGTTGGGAGTATTTT
NA	TRBJ2-5	TRBV24-1	TRBD2	CATSEASGSQTQYF	TGTGCCACCAGTGAGGCTAGCGGGAGCCAGACCCAGTACTTC
NA	TRBJ2-7	TRBV28	TRBD1	CASSSGTANPYEQYF	TGTGCCAGCAGTTCCGGGACAGCAAACCCATACGAGCAGTACTTC
NA	TRBJ1-2	TRBV28	NA	CASSTTVLNYGYTF	TGTGCCAGCAGCACGACAGTATTAAACTATGGCTACACCTTC
NA	TRBJ2-2	TRBV28	TRBD2	CASGTFSGRGITGELFF	TGTGCCAGCGGGACCTTCAGCGGGAGGGGGATCACCGGGGAGCTGTTTTTT
NA	TRBJ2-3	TRBV5-1	NA	CASQTGSSTDTQYF	TGCGCCAGTCAGACCGGGTCTAGCACAGATACGCAGTATTTT
NA	TRBJ2-5	TRBV9	NA	CASSVEGVWGQETQYF	TGTGCCAGCAGCGTAGAGGGGGTGTGGGGCCAAGAGACCCAGTACTTC
NA	TRBJ1-2	TRBV25-1	NA	CASSEPGYGRVTF	TGTGCCAGCAGTGAACCGGGTTATGGCCGGGTCACCTTC
NA	TRBJ1-5	TRBV6-5	TRBD1	CASSYSSPGGKPQHF	TGTGCCAGCAGTTACTCGTCGCCAGGGGGTAAGCCCCAGCATTTT
NA	TRBJ2-4	TRBV19	NA	CASILTENIQYF	TGTGCCAGTATTCTCACAGAAAACATTCAGTACTTC
once	TRBJ1-1	TRBV30	NA	CAWSGQGGEAFF	TGTGCCTGGAGTGGTCAGGGCGGTGAAGCTTTCTTT
NA	TRBJ2-1	TRBV28	TRBD2	CASSQLAGVLNEQFF	TGTGCCAGCAGTCAATTAGCGGGAGTTTTGAATGAGCAGTTCTTC
NA	TRBJ1-2	TRBV3-1/TRBV3-2	TRBD1	CASSPLGQGGGYTF	TGTGCCAGCAGCCCCCTAGGACAGGGGGGTGGCTACACCTTC
NA	TRBJ1-4	TRBV19	NA	CASSIEARANEKLFF	TGTGCCAGTAGTATAGAAGCGCGGGCTAATGAAAAACTGTTTTTT
NA	TRBJ2-1	TRBV5-4	TRBD2	CASSRTSGSRDEQFF	TGTGCCAGCAGCCGTACTAGCGGGAGTCGGGATGAGCAGTTCTTC